Reported below is one T cell receptor beta chain. Its antigen remains unknown. Germline values: CDR1 SGHTA, CDR2 FQGNSA. The CDR3 is 18 amino acids. J gave up 7 bases and V 5 bases, and 15 bases lay outside the gene matches. 60 Vbeta and 13 Jbeta primers were used in PCR. The method was immunoSEQ multiplex PCR; TCRdb's version includes in-frame clones alone and lacks a portion of them. The sample holds 150,000 to 200,000 clones; about 80% are singletons and the top ten take about an eighth. The data derive from a study of cytomegalovirus exposure and HLA in healthy donors. Findings of the study overall: A later analysis found TCR association rates differed by HLA locus, highest for DRB1 and lowest for HLA-C. When presence/absence was analysed, sequencing depth was taken to be roughly uniform across donors.

The source is a woman aged 40 to 55 in good health and CMV-seronegative. Sequenced: PBMCs. This chain joins TRBV7-2 and TRBJ2-1; TRBD2 matches at 12 bases. DNA of the CDR3: TGTGCCAGCAGCCGCTATTCTAGCGGGGGGGCCTGGAAAAATGAGCAGTTCTTC. Translating it yields CASSRYSSGGAWKNEQFF.